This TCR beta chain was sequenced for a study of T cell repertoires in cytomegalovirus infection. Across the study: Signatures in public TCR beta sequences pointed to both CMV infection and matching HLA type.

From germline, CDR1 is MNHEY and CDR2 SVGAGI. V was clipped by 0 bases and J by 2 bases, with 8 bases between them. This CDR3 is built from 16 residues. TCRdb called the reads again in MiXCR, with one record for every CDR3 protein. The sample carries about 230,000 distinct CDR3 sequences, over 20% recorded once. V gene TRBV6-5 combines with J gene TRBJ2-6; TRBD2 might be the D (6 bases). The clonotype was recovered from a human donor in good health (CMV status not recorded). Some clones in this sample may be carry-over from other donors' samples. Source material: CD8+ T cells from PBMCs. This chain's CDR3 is CASSYSPGAGANVLTF. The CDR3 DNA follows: TGTGCCAGCAGTTACTCGCCGGGGGCTGGGGCCAACGTCCTGACTTTC.